This TCR beta chain was recovered during a study of human T cells and chemical hapten exposure. Study-level information: There were per-sample TCR yield variations, arising mainly from small pooled library volume differences. General study points: Clustering by CDR3 similarity yielded significantly more large clusters from expanded TCRs than controls. Patch test score was positively correlated with the counts of TCRs that had expanded at PT1.

Authors' data handling: Sample TCR totals centred on a median of approximately 100,000, ranging about 20,000 to 750,000. TCRdb passed the RACE reads through MiXCR, listing each CDR3 protein once. TCRdb, not the original authors, processed these V and J calls. The sample lists 27,000 or so distinct CDR3 sequences, over 8.5% occurring once. Time point noted: patch test 2, 6 weeks after DPC sensitization. Treatment noted: therapeutic diphenylcyclopropenone sensitization with weekly scalp DPC. This clonotype showed up just a few times. Its antigen is unknown. The germline CDR1 and CDR2 sequences are LNHNV and YYDKDF (reference sequence). The germline V and J ends were trimmed by 0 bases and 4 bases, with 19 bases remaining between them. There are 18 residues in the CDR3.

This TCR derives from a man younger than 45 with alopecia areata. Some clones in this sample may be carry-over from other donors' samples. The sequences come from whole blood, collected in connection with sensitization to the hapten diphenylcyclopropenone (DPC). The rearrangement joins TRBV15 to TRBJ1-5; D possibly corresponds to TRBD1 (5 bases). DNA for the CDR3: TGTGCCACCAGCAGAGAGGGGGGGTCAGAAACTTTAAATCAGCCCCAGCATTTT. This encodes CATSREGGSETLNQPQHF.